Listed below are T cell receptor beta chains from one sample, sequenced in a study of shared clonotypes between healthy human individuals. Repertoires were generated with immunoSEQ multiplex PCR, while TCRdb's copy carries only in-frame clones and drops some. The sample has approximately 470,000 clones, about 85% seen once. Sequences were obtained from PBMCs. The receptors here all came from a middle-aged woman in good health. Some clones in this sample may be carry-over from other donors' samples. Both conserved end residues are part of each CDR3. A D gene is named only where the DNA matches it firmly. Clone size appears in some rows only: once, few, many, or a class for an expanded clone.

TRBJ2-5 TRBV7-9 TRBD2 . TGTGCCAGCAGGGGGACTAGCGGGAGGGCCTCACAAGAGACCCAGTACTTC CASRGTSGRASQETQYF
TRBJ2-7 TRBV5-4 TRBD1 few TGTGCCAGCAGCTCCGGACAGGGAGTGGACGAGCAGTACTTC CASSSGQGVDEQYF
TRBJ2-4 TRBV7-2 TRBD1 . TGTGCCAGCAGCCCGGGACAGGTGATAAACATTCAGTACTTC CASSPGQVINIQYF
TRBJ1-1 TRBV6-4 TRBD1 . TGTGCCAGCATGGAGGGGGCTAACACTGAAGCTTTCTTT CASMEGANTEAFF
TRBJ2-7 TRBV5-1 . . TGCGCCAGCAGCTTGAGAGGCGTGAGCTCCTACGAGCAGTACTTC CASSLRGVSSYEQYF
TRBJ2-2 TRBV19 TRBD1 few TGTGCCAGTAGTATAGTTGCGGGACAGGGTCAAACCGGGGAGCTGTTTTTT CASSIVAGQGQTGELFF
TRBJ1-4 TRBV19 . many TGTGCCAGTAGTATAGATCATAGCGAAAAACTGTTTTTT CASSIDHSEKLFF
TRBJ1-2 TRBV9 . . TGTGCCAGCAGCCCACAGGTGGGGAACACTTTTGGCTACACCTTC CASSPQVGNTFGYTF
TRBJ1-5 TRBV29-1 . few TGCAGCGTTGATCCAGGTGGCAATCAGCCCCAGCATTTT CSVDPGGNQPQHF
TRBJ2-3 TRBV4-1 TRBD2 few TGCGCCAGCAGCCAAGCCGCCCGCGCTAGCGGGAGGGATACGCAGTATTTT CASSQAARASGRDTQYF
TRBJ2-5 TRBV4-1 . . TGCGCCAGCAGCCTCGGGACACAAGAGACCCAGTACTTC CASSLGTQETQYF
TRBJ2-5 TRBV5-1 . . TGCGCCAGCAGCTTGCTCCCCCAAGAGACCCAGTACTTC CASSLLPQETQYF
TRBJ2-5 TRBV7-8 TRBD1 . TGTGCCAGCAGCCCAGGGACAGGACAACAAGAGACCCAGTACTTC CASSPGTGQQETQYF
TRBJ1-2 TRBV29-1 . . TGCAGCGTCCTAACAGGGCGCAACTATGGCTACACCTTC CSVLTGRNYGYTF
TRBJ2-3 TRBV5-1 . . TGCGCCAGCAGCTTAACTTCTAGCACAGATACGCAGTATTTT CASSLTSSTDTQYF
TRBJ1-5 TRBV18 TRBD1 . TGTGCCAGCTCACCACCGGGACAGTGGGGGGGAGAGCCCCAGCATTTT CASSPPGQWGGEPQHF
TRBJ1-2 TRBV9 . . TGTGCCAGCAGCCCCGACAGTAACTATGGCTACACCTTC CASSPDSNYGYTF
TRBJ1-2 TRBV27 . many TGTGCCAGCAGTTTAACCGGGACCCGGGGCGGCTACACCTTC CASSLTGTRGGYTF
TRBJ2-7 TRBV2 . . TGTGCCAGCAGTGAAAGTCGGGCTCAGTACTTC CASSESRAQYF
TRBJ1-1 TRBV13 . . TGTGCCAGCAGCCAATCAGGGAACACTGAAGCTTTCTTT CASSQSGNTEAFF
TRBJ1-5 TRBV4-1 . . TGCGCCAGCAGCCAAGAGTTTGGGGTTCCCAATCAGCCCCAGCATTTT CASSQEFGVPNQPQHF
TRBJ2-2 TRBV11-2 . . TGTGCCAGCAGCTTTTCCAGAGCGAACACCGGGGAGCTGTTTTTT CASSFSRANTGELFF
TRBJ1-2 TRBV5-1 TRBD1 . TGCGCCAGCAGCCTCACCGGGACAGGGAACTACAATAACTATGGCTACACCTTC CASSLTGTGNYNNYGYTF
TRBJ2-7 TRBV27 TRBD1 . TGTGCCAGCACCGTCGGGACAGGAGACTCCTACGAGCAGTACTTC CASTVGTGDSYEQYF
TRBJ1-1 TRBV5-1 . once TGCGCCAGCAGCGCCGGGACTTCTGAAGCTTTCTTT CASSAGTSEAFF
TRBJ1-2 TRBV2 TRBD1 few TGTGCCAGCGATGGGAGGGGAACGACAGGGCGGGTCTATGGCTACACCTTC CASDGRGTTGRVYGYTF
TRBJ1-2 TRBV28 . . TGTGCCAGCAGTCCAGGGTATGGCTACACCTTC CASSPGYGYTF
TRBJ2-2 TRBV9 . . TGTGCCAGCAGCGTAGGTAGGGGCGGGGAGCTGTTTTTT CASSVGRGGELFF
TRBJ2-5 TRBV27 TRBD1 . TGTGCCAGCAGGCCCCTTGTAGACAGGGCCCAAGAGACCCAGTACTTC CASRPLVDRAQETQYF
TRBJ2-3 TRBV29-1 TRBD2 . TGCAGCGTCGGGTCTCTAGCGGGAGGAGCAGATACGCAGTATTTT CSVGSLAGGADTQYF
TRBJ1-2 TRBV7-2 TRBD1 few TGTGCCAGCAGCGACCGCCGGACAGGGGGCTATGGCTACACCTTC CASSDRRTGGYGYTF
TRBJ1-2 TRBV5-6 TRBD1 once TGTGCCAGCAGCTTCTGGACAGGAAGCTATGGCTACACCTTC CASSFWTGSYGYTF
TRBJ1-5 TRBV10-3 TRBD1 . TGTGCCATCAGTGGTCCTGGACAGGACCAGCCCCAGCATTTT CAISGPGQDQPQHF
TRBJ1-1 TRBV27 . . TGTGCCAGCAGTTTGCTTGGGACCGACAGAAACACTGAAGCTTTCTTT CASSLLGTDRNTEAFF
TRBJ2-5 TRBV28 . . TGTGCCAGCAGTCCGACAGGAGAGACCCAGTACTTC CASSPTGETQYF
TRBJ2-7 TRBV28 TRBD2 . TGTGCCAGCACTAGCGGCTCCTACGAGCAGTACTTC CASTSGSYEQYF
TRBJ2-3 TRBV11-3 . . TGTGCCAGCAGCTTAGGCGCATTAGGTACGCAGTATTTT CASSLGALGTQYF
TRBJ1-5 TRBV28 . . TGTGCCAGCACCTCCCCGAGACAAAATAGCAATCAGCCCCAGCATTTT CASTSPRQNSNQPQHF
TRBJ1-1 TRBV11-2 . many TGTGCCAGCAGCCCAGGAGGAGGGGTGGCTGAAGCTTTCTTT CASSPGGGVAEAFF
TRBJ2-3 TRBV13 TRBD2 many TGTTCGGAGCGGGAGATTTCGACAGATACGCAGTATTTT CSEREISTDTQYF
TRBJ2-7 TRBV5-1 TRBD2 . TGCGCCAGCAGCCGGACTAGCGGGAGGGTCAACGAGCAGTACTTC CASSRTSGRVNEQYF
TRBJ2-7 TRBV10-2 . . TGCGCCAGCAGCCCAAGAGACAACGAGCAGTACTTC CASSPRDNEQYF
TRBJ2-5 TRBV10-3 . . TGTGCCATCTCCAGGAACCAAGAGACCCAGTACTTC CAISRNQETQYF
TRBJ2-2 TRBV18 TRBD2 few TGTGCCAGCTCACCGCGTGGGACTAGCGGGATTAACACCGGGGAGCTGTTTTTT CASSPRGTSGINTGELFF
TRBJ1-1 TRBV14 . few TGTGCCAGCAGCCAAGCTCGGCAGCCGAACACTGAAGCTTTCTTT CASSQARQPNTEAFF
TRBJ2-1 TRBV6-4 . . TGTGCCAGCAGTCTACAGGGCTACAATGAGCAGTTCTTC CASSLQGYNEQFF
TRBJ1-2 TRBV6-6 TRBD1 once TGTGCCAGCAGTTCAGGGACAGGGGGCGAAGGCTACACCTTC CASSSGTGGEGYTF
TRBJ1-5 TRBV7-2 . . TGTGCCAGCAGCTTACTGCCAGGGGTCTTTGATCAGCCCCAGCATTTT CASSLLPGVFDQPQHF
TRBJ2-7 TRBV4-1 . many TGCGCCAGCAGCCCGCGCGACAGAAAACACTACGAGCAGTACTTC CASSPRDRKHYEQYF
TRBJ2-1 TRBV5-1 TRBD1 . TGCGCCAGCAGCTGGGACAGTGGGAATGAGCAGTTCTTC CASSWDSGNEQFF
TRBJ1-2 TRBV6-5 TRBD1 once TGTGCCAGCAGCAACCCCGGGACAGGGCTCCGCACCTTC CASSNPGTGLRTF